Ten or more counts support the clone carrying this TCR beta chain. No antigen is known for it. The data derive from a study of CD8 T cells in ankylosing spondylitis. Study-level points and caveats: Clones tied to disease were said to be significantly enriched in matched ankylosing spondylitis synovial fluid. Several highly homologous variants made up a TCR beta motif, and this motif appeared characteristic of ankylosing spondylitis blood.

Quantitative 5'-RACE with molecular barcodes produced the TCR beta libraries. TCRdb fed the 5' RACE reads into MiXCR, producing one record per CDR3 protein. This sample has about 220,000 distinct CDR3 sequences, with approximately 10% found just once. V was clipped by 6 bases and J by 1 base, with 15 bases between them. The CDR3 is 14 residues long. CDR1 is DFQATT and CDR2 is SNEGSKA in the germline V gene (reference sequence). This chain uses TRBV20-1 with TRBJ2-5; no clear D gene. The TCR comes from a male donor with ankylosing spondylitis or in good health (not recorded which). The sequencing sample was made of blood, either unsorted or a sorted T cell fraction (not recorded which). This chain's CDR3 is CSATDRVFQETQYF. The CDR3 DNA sequence: TGCAGTGCAACTGACCGGGTTTTCCAAGAGACCCAGTACTTC.